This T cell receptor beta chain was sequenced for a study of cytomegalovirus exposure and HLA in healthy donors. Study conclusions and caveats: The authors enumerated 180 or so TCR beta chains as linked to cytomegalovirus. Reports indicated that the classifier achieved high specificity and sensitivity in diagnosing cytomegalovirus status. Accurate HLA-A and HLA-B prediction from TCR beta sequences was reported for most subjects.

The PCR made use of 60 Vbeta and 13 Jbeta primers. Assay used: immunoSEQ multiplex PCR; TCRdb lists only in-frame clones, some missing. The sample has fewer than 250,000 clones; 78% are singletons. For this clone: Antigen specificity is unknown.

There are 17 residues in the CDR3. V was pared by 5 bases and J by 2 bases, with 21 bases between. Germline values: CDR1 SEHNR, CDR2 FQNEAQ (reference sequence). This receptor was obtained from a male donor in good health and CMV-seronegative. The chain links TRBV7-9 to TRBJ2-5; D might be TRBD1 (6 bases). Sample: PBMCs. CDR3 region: CASSTRGGPRGQETQYF. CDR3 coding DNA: TGTGCCAGCAGCACGAGGGGCGGCCCTAGGGGGCAAGAGACCCAGTACTTC. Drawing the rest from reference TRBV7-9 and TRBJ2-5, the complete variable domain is DTGVSQNPRHKITKRGQNVTFRCDPISEHNRLYWYRQTLGQGPEFLTYFQNEAQLEKSRLLSDRFSAERPKGSFSTLEIQRTEQGDSAMYLCASSTRGGPRGQETQYFGPGTRLLVL.